This TCR beta chain is from a study of shared clonotypes between healthy human individuals. TCRdb's table, derived via immunoSEQ multiplex PCR, lists solely in-frame clones and lacks some. The table shows 640,000 or so clones, with more than 70% occurring only once. This CDR3 is 18 amino acids long. Trimming took 5 bases from V and 0 from J, leaving 24 bases between them. Germline loops: CDR1 SGHRS, CDR2 YFSETQ. This clone was counted a single time. HIV-negative, healthy adults without recent acute infections or vaccinations were the donors. Adult Caucasians living in Nashville, Tennessee made up all of the donors.

This chain uses TRBV5-1 with TRBJ2-7, with TRBD2 as a possible D gene (6 bases). This clonotype was obtained from a woman between 25 and 40 years old in good health. The sequenced material came from memory CD4+ T cells sorted from blood. The sample's subset: CD45RA-negative fraction. Here the CDR3 DNA reads TGCGCCAGCAGGGGCCCCTCGCTCGGAGGGGCCACCTCCTACGAGCAGTACTTC. Translated: CASRGPSLGGATSYEQYF.